This TCR beta chain was captured by sequencing in a study of T cells in Graves' hyperthyroidism and ophthalmopathy. This clonotype appeared many times. The source material, RNA transcripts, was used to amplify TCR beta CDR3 regions. An initial round of RT-PCR targeting the TCR CDR3 relied on the HTBI primer set. TCRdb passed the multiplex PCR reads through MiXCR, listing each CDR3 protein once. The repertoire holds 400,000 to 600,000 distinct CDR3 sequences, with around 21% as singletons. The CDR3 totals 12 residues. Trimming took 7 bases from V and 5 from J; bases not matched to a gene: 4. Germline CDR1 MNHNS, CDR2 SASEGT.

Sequenced: blood. The chain links TRBV6-1 to TRBJ2-7, with 8 bases aligning to TRBD1. This receptor was taken from a man between 18 and 35 years old with Graves' hyperthyroidism. CDR3 bases: TGTGCCAGCACGGGACAGGCGGACGAGCAGTACTTC. As protein: CASTGQADEQYF.